The rows below give T cell receptor beta chains drawn from one sample of a study of PD-1 blockade in classical Hodgkin lymphoma. Data came from immunoSEQ multiplex PCR; TCRdb stores just in-frame clones and leaves some out. The table shows 25,000 to 35,000 clones, with approximately 89% occurring only once. The sequencing here drew on CD4+ T cells from blood, taken before the fourth cycle of nivolumab. These TCRs come from a human donor with classical Hodgkin lymphoma. Both conserved end residues are part of each CDR3.

j_call | v_call | cdr3_length | cdr3_aa
TRBJ2-6 | TRBV7-2 | 18 | CASSYSGLGLAGANVLTF
TRBJ1-2 | TRBV10-2 | 16 | CASRPTGDTSNYGYTF
TRBJ2-2 | TRBV10-2 | 16 | CASGLAGGPSTGELFF
TRBJ2-1 | TRBV20-1 | 11 | CSARSPTGRFF
TRBJ1-5 | TRBV2 | 14 | CASSEAGSNQPQHF
TRBJ1-5 | TRBV6-5 | 14 | CASSQDVGAQPQHF
TRBJ2-1 | TRBV4-1 | 18 | CASSQETRREDSYNEQFF
TRBJ1-4 | TRBV19 | 16 | CASRWDSHATNEKLFF
TRBJ2-1 | TRBV27 | 17 | CASSLRGTSGFYNEQFF
TRBJ2-1 | TRBV7-2 | 13 | CASSRRVSPEQFF
TRBJ2-7 | TRBV21-1 | 16 | CASRPDGRSYSYEQYF
TRBJ1-2 | TRBV9 | 15 | CASSVVLGSNYGYTF
TRBJ1-4 | TRBV27 | 15 | CASSLSRQPREKLFF
TRBJ1-2 | TRBV19 | 15 | CASSTRAETNYGYTF
TRBJ2-1 | TRBV6-1 | 10 | CASRVVEQFF
TRBJ1-2 | TRBV9 | 15 | CASSVDLHPGGGYTF
TRBJ2-3 | TRBV6-6 | 14 | CASSRQGYTDTQYF
TRBJ2-5 | TRBV7-2 | 16 | CASSLHGQGHKETQYF
TRBJ2-2 | TRBV7-2 | 14 | CASSSYGKTGELFF
TRBJ1-5 | TRBV5-6 | 14 | CASSGGQATQPQHF
TRBJ2-3 | TRBV4-1 | 17 | CASSQVASGASTDTQYF
TRBJ2-1 | TRBV27 | 15 | CASSLGLAVYNEQFF
TRBJ1-5 | TRBV27 | 15 | CASRATAMGDQPQHF
TRBJ1-2 | TRBV27 | 14 | CASSWFPGPWGYTF
TRBJ1-5 | TRBV30 | 14 | CAWGREQTNQPQHF
TRBJ2-6 | TRBV4-1 | 15 | CASSQLGLRANVLTF
TRBJ1-3 | TRBV30 | 15 | CAWSPLVGRGNTIYF
TRBJ2-7 | TRBV10-3 | 16 | CAISDFKLDRTYEQYF
TRBJ2-2 | TRBV5-6 | 16 | CASSGMTGLGAGELFF
TRBJ2-2 | TRBV7-6 | 16 | CASSLIAGPDTGELFF
TRBJ2-1 | TRBV30 | 11 | CAWRGYNEQFF
TRBJ1-1 | TRBV21-1 | 15 | CASSGRTGKNTEAFF
TRBJ1-5 | TRBV27 | 14 | CASSLRETNQPQHF
TRBJ1-2 | TRBV11-2 | 15 | CASSLDRDRISGYTF
TRBJ2-3 | TRBV7-9 | 15 | CASSPGLAGGDTQYF
TRBJ1-5 | TRBV2 | 15 | CASSEARGPGQPQHF
TRBJ1-1 | TRBV7-9 | 15 | CASNRFGQQNTEAFF
TRBJ1-5 | TRBV30 | 18 | CAWSYRAGGGYMNQPQHF
TRBJ2-1 | TRBV6-5 | 15 | CASRLAGGAYNEQFF
TRBJ2-1 | TRBV14 | 15 | CASSQALAGVYEQFF
TRBJ1-4 | TRBV15 | 15 | CATSRVGRGDEKLFF
TRBJ2-5 | TRBV7-2 | 15 | CASSLAGTGIETQYF
TRBJ2-7 | TRBV7-2 | 11 | CASSLSYEQYF
TRBJ1-2 | TRBV5-1 | 18 | CASSLGISGGRSNYGYTF
TRBJ1-1 | TRBV5-4 | 13 | CASSGNREGEAFF
TRBJ2-7 | TRBV27 | 14 | CASSLRDRGYEQYF
TRBJ2-4 | TRBV7-2 | 15 | CASSSPDSPKNIQYF
TRBJ1-1 | TRBV28 | 13 | CASTPRRNTEAFF